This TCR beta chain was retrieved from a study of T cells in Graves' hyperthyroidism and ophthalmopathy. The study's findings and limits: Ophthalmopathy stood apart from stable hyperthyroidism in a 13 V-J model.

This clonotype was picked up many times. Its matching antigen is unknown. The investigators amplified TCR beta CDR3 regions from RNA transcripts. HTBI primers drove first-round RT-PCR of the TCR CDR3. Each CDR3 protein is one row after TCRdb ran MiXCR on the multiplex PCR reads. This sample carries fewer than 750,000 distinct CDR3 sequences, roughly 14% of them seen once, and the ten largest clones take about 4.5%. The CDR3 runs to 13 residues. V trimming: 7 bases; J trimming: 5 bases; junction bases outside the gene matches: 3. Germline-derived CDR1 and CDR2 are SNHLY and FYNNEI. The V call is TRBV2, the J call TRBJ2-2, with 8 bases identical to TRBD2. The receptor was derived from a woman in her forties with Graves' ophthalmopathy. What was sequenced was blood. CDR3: CASTRGGTGELFF. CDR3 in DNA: TGTGCCAGCACCCGGGGGGGGACCGGGGAGCTGTTTTTT.